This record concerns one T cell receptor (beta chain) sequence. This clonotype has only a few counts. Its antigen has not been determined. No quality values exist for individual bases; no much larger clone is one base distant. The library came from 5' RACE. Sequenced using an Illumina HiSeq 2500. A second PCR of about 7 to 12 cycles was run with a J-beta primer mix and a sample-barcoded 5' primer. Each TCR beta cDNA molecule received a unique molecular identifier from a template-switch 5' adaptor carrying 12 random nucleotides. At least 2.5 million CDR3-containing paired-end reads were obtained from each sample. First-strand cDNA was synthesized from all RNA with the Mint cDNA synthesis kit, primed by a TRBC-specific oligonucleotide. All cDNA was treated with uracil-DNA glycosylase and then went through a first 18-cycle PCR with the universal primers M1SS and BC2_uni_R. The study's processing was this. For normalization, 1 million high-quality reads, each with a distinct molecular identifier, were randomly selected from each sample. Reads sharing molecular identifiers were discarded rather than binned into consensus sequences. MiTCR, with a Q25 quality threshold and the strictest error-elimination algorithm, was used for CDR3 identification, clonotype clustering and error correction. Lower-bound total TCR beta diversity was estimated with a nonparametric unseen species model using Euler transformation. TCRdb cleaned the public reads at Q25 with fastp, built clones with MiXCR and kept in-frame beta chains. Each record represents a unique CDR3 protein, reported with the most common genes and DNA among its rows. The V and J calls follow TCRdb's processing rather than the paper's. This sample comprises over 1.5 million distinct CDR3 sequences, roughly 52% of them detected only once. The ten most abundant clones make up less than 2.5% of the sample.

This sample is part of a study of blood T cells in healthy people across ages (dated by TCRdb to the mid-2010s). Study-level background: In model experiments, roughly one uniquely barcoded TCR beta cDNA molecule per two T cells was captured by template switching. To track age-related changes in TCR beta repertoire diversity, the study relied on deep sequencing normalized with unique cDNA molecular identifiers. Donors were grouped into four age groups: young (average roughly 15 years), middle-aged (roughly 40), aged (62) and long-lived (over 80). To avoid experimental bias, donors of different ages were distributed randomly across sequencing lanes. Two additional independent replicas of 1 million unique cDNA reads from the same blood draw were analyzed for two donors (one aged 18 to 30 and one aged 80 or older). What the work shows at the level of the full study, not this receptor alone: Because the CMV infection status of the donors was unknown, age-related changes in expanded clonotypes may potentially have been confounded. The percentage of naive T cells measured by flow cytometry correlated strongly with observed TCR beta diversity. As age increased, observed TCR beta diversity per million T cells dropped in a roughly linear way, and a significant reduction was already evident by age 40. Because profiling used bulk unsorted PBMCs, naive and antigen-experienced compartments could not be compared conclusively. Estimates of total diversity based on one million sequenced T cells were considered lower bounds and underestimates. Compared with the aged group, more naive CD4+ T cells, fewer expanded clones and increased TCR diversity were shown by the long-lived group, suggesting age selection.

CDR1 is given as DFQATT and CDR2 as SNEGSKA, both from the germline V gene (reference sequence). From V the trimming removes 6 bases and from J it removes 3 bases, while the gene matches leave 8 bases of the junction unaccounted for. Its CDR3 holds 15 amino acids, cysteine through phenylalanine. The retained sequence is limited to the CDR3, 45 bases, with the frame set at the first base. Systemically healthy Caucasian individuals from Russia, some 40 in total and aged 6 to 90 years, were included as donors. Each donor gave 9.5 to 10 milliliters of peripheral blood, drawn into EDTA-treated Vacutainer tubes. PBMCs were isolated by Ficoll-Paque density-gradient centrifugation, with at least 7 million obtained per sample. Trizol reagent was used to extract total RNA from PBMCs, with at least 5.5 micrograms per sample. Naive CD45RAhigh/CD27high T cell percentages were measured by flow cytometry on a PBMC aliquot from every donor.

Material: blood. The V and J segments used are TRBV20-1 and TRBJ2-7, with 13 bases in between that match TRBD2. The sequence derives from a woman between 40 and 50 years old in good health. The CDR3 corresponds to CSAPNRLAGGYEQYF. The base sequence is TGCAGTGCCCCAAACCGACTAGCGGGGGGCTACGAGCAGTACTTC.